The 29 T cell receptor beta chains presented below share a single source sample, sequenced in a study of blood T cell repertoires in COVID-19. The table came from immunoSEQ multiplex PCR; TCRdb's copy has only in-frame clones and leaves some out. The sample includes approximately 140,000 clones, 80% to 90% of them seen just once. Sequencing was done on a sample of PBMCs or T cells enriched from blood (not recorded which). The source of these receptors is a woman between 45 and 65 years old who had recovered from COVID-19.

The count of this clone is one. The rearrangement uses TRBV6-1 and TRBJ1-5; 8 positions agree with TRBD1. The CDR3 has 15 amino acids. V dropped 3 bases and J dropped 5; count of bases not matched to a gene: 6. The germline CDR1 and CDR2 sequences are MNHNS and SASEGT. In DNA, the CDR3 is TGTGCCAGCAGTGACCGACAGGGGTCCCATCAGCCCCAGCATTTT. Amino acid sequence: CASSDRQGSHQPQHF.

The chain couples TRBV6-1 to TRBJ1-3; 8 bases are shared with TRBD1. The germline V gene encodes CDR1 MNHNS and CDR2 SASEGT. The length of the CDR3 is 16 residues. Trimming cost V 2 bases and J 3 bases; bases outside gene matches: 6. In DNA form, the CDR3 reads TGTGCCAGCAGTGAATATGCAGGGGGCGATGGAAACACCATATATTTT. Translation: CASSEYAGGDGNTIYF.

The chain links TRBV6-5 to TRBJ2-3; no clear D. V was pared by 9 bases and J by 6 bases, with 7 bases between. Germline CDR1 MNHEY, CDR2 SVGAGI. The CDR3 runs 10 residues. CDR3 bases: TGTGCCAGTTACTCGGATACGCAGTATTTT. Its translation is CASYSDTQYF.

The genes are TRBV7-9 and TRBJ2-7; D remains unclear. This CDR3 is 13 amino acids long. Germline V gene lookup returns CDR1 SEHNR and CDR2 FQNEAQ (reference sequence). Trimming shortened V by 6 bases and J by 0 bases, and 9 bases separated the two germline ends. The CDR3 is CASRERSSYEQYF. DNA for the CDR3: TGTGCCAGCAGGGAGCGAAGCTCCTACGAGCAGTACTTC.

The rearrangement links TRBV5-6 to TRBJ2-1; D is unresolved. Germline lookup yields CDR1 SGHDT and CDR2 YYEEEE. The V end was cut by 3 bases, the J end by 4 bases, with 8 bases between. The CDR3 has 13 amino acids. CDR3 DNA: TGTGCCAGCAGCTCGACTCATTACAATGAGCAGTTCTTC. Its protein is CASSSTHYNEQFF. Drawing the rest from reference TRBV5-6 and TRBJ2-1, the complete variable domain is DAGVTQSPTHLIKTRGQQVTLRCSPKSGHDTVSWYQQALGQGPQFIFQYYEEEERQRGNFPDRFSGHQFPNYSSELNVNALLLGDSALYLCASSSTHYNEQFFGPGTRLTVL.

This clone occurred a few times. This rearrangement joins TRBV5-6 to TRBJ2-7; 10 bases match TRBD2. Losses at the gene ends were 1 base for V and 3 bases for J; bases not matched to a gene: 1. Germline-derived CDR1 and CDR2 are SGHDT and YYEEEE. The CDR3 totals 14 residues. The CDR3 DNA reads TGTGCCAGCAGCTTGAGCGGGGGGGACTACGAGCAGTACTTC. Residues: CASSLSGGDYEQYF.

The chain is built from TRBV11-3 and TRBJ2-1; tentatively, D is TRBD1 (6 bases). V gave up 5 bases and J gave up 9 bases, with 11 bases separating them. The CDR3 is made up of 12 amino acids. Germline CDR1 SGHNT, CDR2 YENEEA. As DNA, the CDR3 is TGTGCCAGCAGCCCCAGGGGTGGTGAGCAGTTCTTC. Translation: CASSPRGGEQFF.

This chain uses TRBV3-1 (or the pseudogene TRBV3-2) with TRBJ1-3; possibly TRBD1 for D (6 bases). The CDR3 is made up of 16 amino acids. Per the germline V gene, CDR1 is LGHDT and CDR2 is YNNKEL (reference sequence). The V and J ends lost 4 bases and 0 bases respectively, with 13 bases between them. The chain's CDR3 is CASSRSGTLSGNTIYF. As DNA, the CDR3 is TGTGCCAGCAGCCGGTCCGGGACACTCTCTGGAAACACCATATATTTT.

The rearrangement joins TRBV9 to TRBJ1-6; no clear D gene. Trimming shortened V by 0 bases and J by 7 bases, and 11 bases separated the two germline ends. Germline CDR1 SGDLS, CDR2 YYNGEE. The CDR3 runs 15 residues. CDR3 DNA: TGTGCCAGCAGCGTAGATCTACAGAGAAATTCACCCCTCCACTTT. Translated: CASSVDLQRNSPLHF.

The chain carries TRBV6-5 and TRBJ1-4; possible D gene TRBD1, 5 bases. Per the germline V gene, CDR1 is MNHEY and CDR2 is SVGAGI. The CDR3 spans 15 residues. The V end lost 6 bases, the J end lost 2 bases, and 13 bases lay between the germline ends. The CDR3 here is CASRAGMRTNEKLFF. DNA for the CDR3: TGTGCCAGCAGAGCAGGGATGCGTACTAATGAAAAACTGTTTTTT.

This sequence joins TRBV9 and TRBJ1-4; 8 bases align to TRBD1. The CDR3 is 15 amino acids. Germline V gene lookup returns CDR1 SGDLS and CDR2 YYNGEE. Trimming removed 3 bases from V and 5 bases from J; junction bases left unmatched: 6. The CDR3 here is CASSGQGAPNEKLFF. In nucleotides, the CDR3 is TGTGCCAGCAGCGGCCAGGGGGCCCCCAATGAAAAACTGTTTTTT.

The chain uses TRBV19 and TRBJ2-7, with 7 bases that match TRBD1. The germline V gene has CDR1 LNHDA and CDR2 SQIVND (reference sequence). This CDR3 spans 15 amino acids. The ends lost 5 bases at V and 0 bases at J; junction bases unmatched: 7. CDR3: CASSRTGARSYEQYF. In DNA, the CDR3 is TGTGCCAGTAGTCGAACAGGGGCCCGCTCCTACGAGCAGTACTTC.

The V and J genes are TRBV5-1 and TRBJ2-7, with unresolved D. Looked up from germline, CDR1 is SGHRS and CDR2 is YFSETQ. V was cut by 0 bases and J by 6 bases, with 10 bases left in between. CDR3 size: 13 residues. CDR3 sequence: CASSLGGSTEQYF. The CDR3 DNA is TGCGCCAGCAGCTTGGGAGGTTCAACCGAGCAGTACTTC.

A single count supports this clone. The rearrangement links TRBV29-1 to TRBJ2-7; 9 bases fit TRBD1. The CDR3 is 13 amino acids. With V trimmed by 3 bases and J by 3 bases, 3 bases remained unmatched. Germline CDR1 reads SQVTM; CDR2 reads ANQGSEA. DNA for the CDR3: TGCAGCGTTGAGGGGACAGGGCTCTACGAGCAGTACTTC. Encoded protein: CSVEGTGLYEQYF.

The CDR3, as DNA: TGCGCCAGCAGCCAGGCGGGACTAGCGGGGGGTGGTGAGCAGTTCTTC. The encoded protein is CASSQAGLAGGGEQFF. The J gene is TRBJ2-1, the V gene TRBV4-3; the match to TRBD2 covers 15 bases. The ends lost 3 bases at V and 9 bases at J; junction bases unmatched: 6. Germline loops: CDR1 LGHNA, CDR2 YSLEER. This CDR3 has 16 amino acids.

This chain joins TRBV27 and TRBJ2-1, with 10 bases lining up with TRBD2. V gave up 6 bases and J gave up 5 bases; unmatched junction bases: 10. Per germline, CDR1 MNHEY and CDR2 SMNVEV (reference sequence). This CDR3 spans 16 amino acids. CDR3 in amino acids: CASRDPLAGGNNEQFF. For the CDR3, the DNA is TGTGCCAGCAGGGACCCCTTAGCGGGGGGAAACAATGAGCAGTTCTTC.

This chain connects TRBV4-1 to TRBJ2-1; D is unresolved. Trimming pared 0 bases from V and 2 bases from J, leaving 5 bases between. CDR1 MGHRA and CDR2 YSYEKL come from the germline V gene. The CDR3 runs to 14 residues. The CDR3 region has the DNA TGCGCCAGCAGCCAAGACTCTGCCTACAATGAGCAGTTCTTC. This encodes CASSQDSAYNEQFF.

The V and J genes are TRBV10-3 and TRBJ2-3, with 16 bases lining up with TRBD2. V dropped 6 bases and J dropped 2; count of bases not matched to a gene: 8. Germline V gives CDR1 ENHRY, CDR2 SYGVKD. CDR3 length: 18 residues. The CDR3 DNA sequence: TGTGCCATCAGCTCGGGACTAGCGGGGGGGCCAGACACAGATACGCAGTATTTT. This gives the protein CAISSGLAGGPDTDTQYF.

This clone showed up just once. This rearrangement joins TRBV2 to TRBJ1-1; D is unclear. Per the germline V gene, CDR1 is SNHLY and CDR2 is FYNNEI. CDR3 length: 13 residues. Trimming cost V 7 bases and J 5 bases, with 14 bases left between them. The CDR3 reads CASTEYVRTEAFF. In nucleotides, the CDR3 is TGTGCCAGCACAGAATATGTGAGGACTGAAGCTTTCTTT.

The chain employs TRBV3-1 (or the pseudogene TRBV3-2) and TRBJ1-2; 7 nucleotides align to TRBD1. V gave up 10 bases and J gave up 5 bases; unmatched junction bases: 7. Germline CDR1 and CDR2: LGHDT and YNNKEL (reference sequence). The CDR3 sequence is 12 residues long. The DNA for the CDR3 is TGTGCCACCTCTCGACAGGGTTATGGCTACACCTTC. Its translation: CATSRQGYGYTF.

This clone was recorded only once. The chain combines TRBV27 with TRBJ1-3; weak D call: TRBD1 (6 bases). The germline gives CDR1 MNHEY, CDR2 SMNVEV (reference sequence). The CDR3 extends over 14 amino acids. V lost 6 bases and J 0 bases, leaving 9 bases between the germline ends. Here the CDR3 reads CASSLTGSGNTIYF. As DNA, the CDR3 is TGTGCCAGCAGCCTGACAGGCTCTGGAAACACCATATATTTT.

The J gene is TRBJ2-5, the V gene TRBV12-5, with D possibly TRBD1 on 5 matching bases. The CDR3 extends over 18 amino acids. Germline CDR1 and CDR2: LGHNT and FRNRAP. V was pared by 0 bases and J by 4 bases, with 21 bases between. The CDR3 nucleotides are TGTGCTAGTGGTTTGGTAGGGTCGCAGGGAAATCTTAGAGAGACCCAGTACTTC. This encodes CASGLVGSQGNLRETQYF.

This clone came up once. The chain joins TRBV18 to TRBJ2-2, with a tentative D call TRBD2 (5 bases). The germline CDR1 and CDR2 sequences are KGHSH and LQKENI. V was trimmed by 4 bases and J by 3 bases, leaving 6 bases between them. The CDR3 is made up of 13 amino acids. Here the CDR3 DNA reads TGTGCCAGCTCACAGGGAGACACCGGGGAGCTGTTTTTT. It codes for CASSQGDTGELFF.

This sequence joins TRBV27 and TRBJ1-1; D call uncertain. V lost 3 bases to trimming and J lost 3 bases, with 8 bases between them. CDR3 length equals 13 residues. Germline V lookup: CDR1 MNHEY, CDR2 SMNVEV (reference sequence). The CDR3 bases are TGTGCCAGCAGTTTGGCCCCGTACACTGAAGCTTTCTTT. Protein product: CASSLAPYTEAFF.

The chain couples TRBV10-3 to TRBJ2-3; 9 positions match TRBD2. There are 17 residues in the CDR3. V was pared by 6 bases and J by 0 bases, with 10 bases of the junction left unmatched. The V gene's germline CDR1 is ENHRY and CDR2 SYGVKD. The CDR3 is CAIRKIASGDSTDTQYF. In nucleotides, the CDR3 is TGTGCCATCAGGAAGATCGCTAGCGGGGACAGCACAGATACGCAGTATTTT.

The chain links TRBV5-6 to TRBJ2-7; 7 bases agree with TRBD1. Germline CDR1 is SGHDT and CDR2 is YYEEEE. With 4 bases clipped from V and 3 bases from J, the junction kept 4 bases outside the gene matches. This CDR3 has 13 residues. CDR3 amino acids: CASSLWDSYEQYF. Written as DNA, the CDR3 is TGTGCCAGCAGCCTTTGGGACAGCTACGAGCAGTACTTC.

This chain connects TRBV5-1 to TRBJ1-3; a possible D gene is TRBD1 (6 bases). V dropped 3 bases and J dropped 4 bases, with 14 bases sitting between them. CDR3 size: 15 residues. Per the germline V gene, CDR1 is SGHRS and CDR2 is YFSETQ. CDR3 sequence (DNA): TGCGCCAGCAGCTCTGGGACATCCGAAGGAAACACCATATATTTT. Its protein is CASSSGTSEGNTIYF.

This chain uses TRBV5-3 with TRBJ1-4; no firm D call. TRBV5-3 carries the ORF label, with uncertain function. This CDR3 contains 14 residues. V was clipped by 3 bases and J by 3 bases, with 9 bases between them. CDR3 amino acids: CARSYTNSNEKLFF. CDR3 nucleotides: TGTGCCAGAAGCTACACTAACTCTAATGAAAAACTGTTTTTT.

This clone was counted between two and nine times. This chain joins TRBV27 and TRBJ1-2, with TRBD1 matching over 7 bases. This CDR3 is 18 amino acids long. With 4 bases clipped from V and 4 bases from J, the junction kept 18 bases outside the gene matches. CDR1 and CDR2 (germline): MNHEY, SMNVEV (reference sequence). The CDR3 bases are TGTGCCAGCAGTTCTTCAACTAACCCGGGACAGAATCCCTATGGCTACACCTTC. It encodes CASSSSTNPGQNPYGYTF.